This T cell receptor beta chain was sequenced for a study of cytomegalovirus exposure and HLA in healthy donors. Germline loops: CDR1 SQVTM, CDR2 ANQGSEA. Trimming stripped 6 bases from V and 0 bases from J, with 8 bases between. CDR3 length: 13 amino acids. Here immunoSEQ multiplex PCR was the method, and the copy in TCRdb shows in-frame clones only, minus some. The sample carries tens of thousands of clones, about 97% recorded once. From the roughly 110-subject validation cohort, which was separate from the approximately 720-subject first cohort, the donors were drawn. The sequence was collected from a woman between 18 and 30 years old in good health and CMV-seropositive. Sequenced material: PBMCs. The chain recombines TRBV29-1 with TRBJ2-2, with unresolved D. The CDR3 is CSVKTTNTGELFF. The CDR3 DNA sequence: TGCAGCGTGAAGACAACGAACACCGGGGAGCTGTTTTTT.